Described below is a single T cell receptor beta chain sequence and its context. Its antigen is unidentified. Assay: immunoSEQ multiplex PCR; the TCRdb copy retains only in-frame clones and omits some. Of around 140,000 clones in the sample, approximately 91% are singletons; the top ten hold 1.5% to 2%. V trimming: 7 bases; J trimming: 4 bases; junction bases outside the gene matches: 5. Looked up from germline, CDR1 is MNHEY and CDR2 is SMNVEV (reference sequence). The CDR3 sequence is 15 residues long. This record belongs to a study of T cell responses to AZD1222 COVID-19 vaccine. Findings and limits, study-wide: No day 14 peak samples; only post-peak repertoires were characterized. Elevations in Spike-specific TCR breadth and depth followed administration of two AZD1222 doses. Only a handful of AZD1222 recipients, several in all, had baseline seropositivity.

This rearrangement joins TRBV27 to TRBJ2-1; 12 bases match TRBD1. This sample comprised peripheral blood, obtained 28 days after the second AZD1222 dose. The receptor comes from an adult who received the AZD1222 COVID-19 vaccine. The CDR3 loop is CASNRDRGPYNEQFF. CDR3 coding DNA: TGTGCCAGCAACAGGGACAGGGGGCCGTACAATGAGCAGTTCTTC.